Following are 25 T cell receptor beta chains from one sample sequenced in a study of cytomegalovirus exposure and HLA in healthy donors (dated by TCRdb to the late 2010s). The library was prepared using the immunoSEQ multiplex PCR assay. A mixture of 60 forward primers for TCR Vbeta segments and 13 reverse primers for TCR Jbeta segments was used in the multiplex PCR. The table was pulled from immuneACCESS by TCRdb, which kept in-frame rearrangements only. Such tables lose some clones; where checked, under half of the loss comes from unresolved V genes, and the rest has no known cause. The sample has around 210,000 clones on record, roughly 80% of them singletons. The top ten clones comprise approximately 0.4% of the sample. Source material: PBMCs. The receptors originated from a male donor in good health and CMV-seropositive.

This clone has more than one count but fewer than ten. The chain joins TRBV9 to TRBJ2-3; 14 bases align to TRBD2. The V gene end was trimmed by 6 bases and the J gene end by 3 bases; junction bases not matched to a gene: 3. CDR1 is SGDLS, CDR2 YYNGEE, per germline. The CDR3 is 15 amino acids. The CDR3 region has the DNA TGTGCCAGCAACCGACTAGCGGGGGGGACAGATACGCAGTATTTT. This translates into CASNRLAGGTDTQYF.

This rearrangement joins TRBV7-9 to TRBJ2-6; TRBD1 matches at 8 bases. Per germline, CDR1 SEHNR and CDR2 FQNEAQ (reference sequence). V gave up 5 bases and J gave up 0 bases; unmatched junction bases: 6. CDR3 size: 17 residues. CDR3 region: CASSLPQGASGANVLTF. CDR3 nucleotides: TGTGCCAGCAGCCTCCCCCAGGGGGCCTCTGGGGCCAACGTCCTGACTTTC. The full variable domain, completed using reference TRBV7-9 and TRBJ2-6, is DTGVSQNPRHKITKRGQNVTFRCDPISEHNRLYWYRQTLGQGPEFLTYFQNEAQLEKSRLLSDRFSAERPKGSFSTLEIQRTEQGDSAMYLCASSLPQGASGANVLTFGAGSRLTVL.

This clone has more than one count but fewer than ten. The chain has TRBV25-1 and TRBJ1-1, with a weak D call TRBD1 (6 bases). Germline CDR1 reads MGHDK; CDR2 reads SYGVNS. Between the trimmed V and J ends, which lost 5 bases and 1 base, there was a span of 11 bases. The CDR3 extends over 14 amino acids. The CDR3 loop reads CASSIRGGNTEAFF. CDR3 nucleotides: TGTGCCAGCAGTATAAGGGGGGGGAACACTGAAGCTTTCTTT.

The chain joins TRBV11-3 to TRBJ2-2; D is unresolved. The CDR3 covers 12 residues. CDR1 and CDR2 (germline): SGHNT, YENEEA. V was shortened by 1 base and J by 5 bases, with 2 bases between the two germline ends. The CDR3 DNA sequence: TGTGCCAGCAGCTTAGCGACCGGGGAGCTGTTTTTT. Translation gives CASSLATGELFF.

The chain joins TRBV7-3 to TRBJ2-4; 11 bases align to TRBD2. Germline values: CDR1 SGHTA, CDR2 FQGTGA. The CDR3 contains 17 residues. J was trimmed by 2 bases and V by 5 bases; bases with no gene match: 8. CDR3 nucleotides: TGTGCCAGCAGCGCCCCACTAGCGGGAGACCCCAAAAACATTCAGTACTTC. It is translated as CASSAPLAGDPKNIQYF.

This chain connects TRBV28 to TRBJ1-1; unclear D gene. The CDR3 loop spans 12 amino acids. V was clipped by 10 bases and J by 0 bases, with 9 bases between them. Germline V gives CDR1 MDHEN, CDR2 SYDVKM. The CDR3 here is CATEVMNTEAFF. Here the CDR3 DNA reads TGTGCCACAGAGGTTATGAACACTGAAGCTTTCTTT.

The chain joins TRBV7-6 to TRBJ1-1, with D unclear. This CDR3 has 15 amino acids. Trimming cost V 1 base and J 0 bases, with 9 bases left between them. CDR1 SGHVS and CDR2 FNYEAQ come from the germline V gene. DNA of the CDR3: TGTGCCAGCAGCTTAGTGGGCTCCCTGAACACTGAAGCTTTCTTT. Amino acid sequence: CASSLVGSLNTEAFF.

This sequence joins TRBV19 and TRBJ1-1, with TRBD1 as a possible D gene (5 bases). Germline V gene sequence: CDR1 LNHDA, CDR2 SQIVND (reference sequence). The V gene lost 6 bases and the J gene lost 3 bases, with 14 bases spanning the gap. The CDR3 is 14 residues long. Here the CDR3 DNA reads TGTGCCAGTAGCCAAACAACAGGTCACACTGAAGCTTTCTTT. Protein sequence: CASSQTTGHTEAFF.

This clone has a single count. The J gene is TRBJ1-5, the V gene TRBV28, with 8 positions matching TRBD1. Germline lookup yields CDR1 MDHEN and CDR2 SYDVKM. The CDR3 spans 17 residues. Losses at the gene ends were 6 bases for V and 1 base for J; bases not matched to a gene: 11. CDR3 sequence: CASRGQGIEGSNQPQHF. CDR3 nucleotides: TGTGCCAGCAGAGGACAGGGTATCGAGGGGAGCAATCAGCCCCAGCATTTT.

The chain carries TRBV29-1 and TRBJ2-3; 10 bases agree with TRBD2. The CDR3 is 16 residues long. Germline V gene lookup returns CDR1 SQVTM and CDR2 ANQGSEA. Trimming removed 0 bases from V and 4 bases from J; junction bases left unmatched: 7. CDR3 amino acids: CSVEDQLAGRADTQYF. Here the CDR3 DNA reads TGCAGCGTTGAAGATCAACTAGCGGGAAGGGCAGATACGCAGTATTTT.

V and J are TRBV9 and TRBJ2-7; 7 bases align to TRBD2. Trimming removed 5 bases from V and 2 bases from J; junction bases left unmatched: 7. CDR3 length: 14 residues. Germline V gene data show CDR1 as SGDLS and CDR2 as YYNGEE. The CDR3 reads CASSSTSTTYEQYF. Written as DNA, the CDR3 is TGTGCCAGCAGTTCGACTAGCACAACCTACGAGCAGTACTTC.

J is TRBJ1-4 and V is TRBV6-5; no firm D call. This CDR3 is built from 14 residues. CDR1 is MNHEY, CDR2 SVGAGI, per germline. With 6 bases removed from V and 8 bases from J, the gap between germline ends came to 16 bases. This CDR3 reads CASRGAEGWEKLFF. The CDR3 coding sequence is TGTGCCAGCAGAGGAGCCGAGGGATGGGAAAAACTGTTTTTT.

J is TRBJ2-2 and V is TRBV5-1; a possible D gene is TRBD1 (5 bases). This CDR3 is built from 15 residues. With 1 base removed from V and 2 bases from J, the gap between germline ends came to 9 bases. Germline CDR1 and CDR2: SGHRS and YFSETQ. The CDR3 loop is CASSLSQGNTGELFF. CDR3 sequence (DNA): TGCGCCAGCAGCTTGTCCCAGGGAAACACCGGGGAGCTGTTTTTT.

The CDR3, as DNA: TGCGCCAGCAGCTTGGGGGACAGGGTAATCCACGAGCAGTACTTC. It specifies CASSLGDRVIHEQYF. The chain carries TRBV5-1 and TRBJ2-7; TRBD1 matches 9 bases. The trim removed 0 bases at V and 5 bases at J, leaving 6 bases unmatched. The germline V gene encodes CDR1 SGHRS and CDR2 YFSETQ. The CDR3 length is 15 residues.

A single count supports this clone. This chain links TRBV27 with TRBJ2-3, with D tentatively TRBD2 (5 bases). Germline CDR1 and CDR2: MNHEY and SMNVEV (reference sequence). The CDR3 has 15 amino acids. V was shortened by 8 bases and J by 2 bases, with 17 bases between the two germline ends. DNA for the CDR3: TGTGCCAGCGCTATCGGGGTAGCAGCCACAGATACGCAGTATTTT. It encodes CASAIGVAATDTQYF.

This chain uses TRBV19 with TRBJ1-4, with D possibly being TRBD1 (6 bases). V was trimmed by 7 bases and J by 10 bases, leaving 16 bases between them. Germline V gives CDR1 LNHDA, CDR2 SQIVND (reference sequence). There are 13 residues in the CDR3. CDR3 nucleotides: TGTGCCAGTATGCAGGGGCCGCATTCAAAACTGTTTTTT. Amino acid sequence: CASMQGPHSKLFF.

The chain joins TRBV18 to TRBJ1-2; 11 bases map to TRBD1. The germline V gene encodes CDR1 KGHSH and CDR2 LQKENI. The CDR3 is 13 residues long. J was trimmed by 10 bases and V by 6 bases; bases with no gene match: 7. The CDR3 region is CASSPNGQGAYTF. CDR3 sequence (DNA): TGTGCCAGCTCTCCCAACGGACAGGGGGCCTACACCTTC.

Here the CDR3 reads CASSTRTGWEETQYF. The CDR3 DNA sequence: TGTGCCAGCAGCACCCGGACAGGTTGGGAAGAGACCCAGTACTTC. The V gene is TRBV9, the J gene TRBJ2-5; 7 bases line up with TRBD1. The V segment lost 4 bases and the J segment 3 bases; nucleotides outside the gene matches: 9. The germline gives CDR1 SGDLS, CDR2 YYNGEE. This CDR3 is 15 amino acids long.

This clone showed up just once. The J gene is TRBJ2-1, the V gene TRBV9; 16 bases align to TRBD2. Germline V lookup: CDR1 SGDLS, CDR2 YYNGEE. The CDR3 covers 19 residues. Losses at the gene ends were 1 base for V and 5 bases for J; bases not matched to a gene: 9. CDR3 protein: CASSVPSGTSGGAHNEQFF. The CDR3, as DNA: TGTGCCAGCAGCGTACCCTCAGGGACTAGCGGGGGGGCCCACAATGAGCAGTTCTTC.

V and J are TRBV19 and TRBJ2-7, with D tentatively TRBD2 (5 bases). This CDR3 is 13 amino acids long. V lost 6 bases to trimming and J lost 7 bases, with 16 bases between them. Germline CDR1 reads LNHDA; CDR2 reads SQIVND (reference sequence). The CDR3 DNA reads as TGTGCCAGTAGCCGAGTTCTAGCTGGGGAGCAGTACTTC. The encoded protein is CASSRVLAGEQYF.

This clone was picked up one time. The V and J genes are TRBV18 and TRBJ2-7; TRBD2 agrees at 8 bases. V shed 6 bases, J shed 7 bases, and the junction held 14 bases outside the gene matches. This CDR3 has 15 amino acids. The germline CDR1 and CDR2 sequences are KGHSH and LQKENI. CDR3 DNA: TGTGCCAGCTCGCGGGAGACGGGAGGGCAAGATGAGCAGTACTTC. The encoded protein is CASSRETGGQDEQYF.

The chain is built from TRBV28 and TRBJ2-7; D might be TRBD2 (5 bases). The germline V gene has CDR1 MDHEN and CDR2 SYDVKM. The CDR3 spans 14 residues. Trimming shortened V by 3 bases and J by 2 bases, and 11 bases separated the two germline ends. CDR3 loop: CASSLETSTYEQYF. The CDR3 DNA is TGTGCCAGCAGTTTGGAAACTAGTACCTACGAGCAGTACTTC.

This chain links TRBV7-2 with TRBJ1-2; TRBD1 matches at 7 bases. The CDR3 has 14 residues. Germline CDR1 reads SGHTA; CDR2 reads FQGNSA. V was pared by 7 bases and J by 4 bases, with 9 bases of the junction left unmatched. The CDR3 spells CASTYGTEVYGYTF. Here the CDR3 DNA reads TGTGCCAGCACCTACGGGACAGAAGTCTATGGCTACACCTTC.

The genes are TRBV9 and TRBJ2-5; 8 bases match TRBD2. The V gene end was trimmed by 3 bases and the J gene end by 1 base; junction bases not matched to a gene: 5. CDR1 is SGDLS and CDR2 is YYNGEE in the germline V gene. This CDR3 spans 15 amino acids. CDR3 DNA sequence: TGTGCCAGCAGCGGGTTAGCGGGACTCCAAGAGACCCAGTACTTC. Translating gives CASSGLAGLQETQYF.

The V call is TRBV18, the J call TRBJ1-5; 8 nucleotides match TRBD1. CDR3 size: 15 residues. V dropped 5 bases and J dropped 6; count of bases not matched to a gene: 9. CDR1 is KGHSH, CDR2 LQKENI, per germline. The CDR3 reads CASSSGQADSQPQHF. The CDR3, as DNA: TGTGCCAGCTCATCGGGACAGGCGGACAGTCAGCCCCAGCATTTT.